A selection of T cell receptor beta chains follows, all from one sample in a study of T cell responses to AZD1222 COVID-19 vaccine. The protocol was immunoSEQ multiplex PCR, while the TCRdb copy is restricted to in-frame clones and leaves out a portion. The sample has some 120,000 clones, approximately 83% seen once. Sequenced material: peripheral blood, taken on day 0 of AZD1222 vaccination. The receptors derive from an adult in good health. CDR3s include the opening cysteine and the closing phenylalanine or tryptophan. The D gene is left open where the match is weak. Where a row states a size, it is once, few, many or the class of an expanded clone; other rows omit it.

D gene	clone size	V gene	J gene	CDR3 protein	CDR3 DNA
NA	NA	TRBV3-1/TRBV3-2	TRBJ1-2	CASSQDRGGTSNYGYTF	TGTGCCAGCAGCCAAGACCGAGGCGGGACTTCAAACTATGGCTACACCTTC
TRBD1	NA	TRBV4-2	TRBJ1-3	CASSQDYRGSGNTIYF	TGTGCCAGCAGCCAAGATTACAGGGGGTCTGGAAACACCATATATTTT
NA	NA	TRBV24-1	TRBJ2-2	CATSDYGRAPTGELFF	TGTGCCACCAGTGATTATGGCAGGGCTCCTACCGGGGAGCTGTTTTTT
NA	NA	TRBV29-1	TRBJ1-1	CSARGGTEAFF	TGCAGCGCCCGGGGGGGCACTGAAGCTTTCTTT
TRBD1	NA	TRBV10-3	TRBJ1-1	CAISEDRDWFTEAFF	TGTGCCATCAGTGAGGACAGGGATTGGTTCACTGAAGCTTTCTTT
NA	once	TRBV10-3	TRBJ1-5	CAISEYGGDNQPQHF	TGTGCCATCAGTGAGTACGGGGGTGACAATCAGCCCCAGCATTTT
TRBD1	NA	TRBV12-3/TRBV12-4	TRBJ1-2	CASSPNRGGYTF	TGTGCCAGCAGTCCTAACAGGGGAGGCTACACCTTC
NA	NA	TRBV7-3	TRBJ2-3	CASSPGGGPTDTQYF	TGTGCCAGCAGCCCAGGGGGAGGACCAACAGATACGCAGTATTTT
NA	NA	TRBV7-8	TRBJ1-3	CASSDHRDTRENTIYF	TGTGCCAGCAGCGACCACCGGGACACAAGGGAAAACACCATATATTTT
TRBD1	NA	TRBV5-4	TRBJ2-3	CASSLEGADTQYF	TGTGCCAGCAGCTTGGAGGGGGCGGATACGCAGTATTTT
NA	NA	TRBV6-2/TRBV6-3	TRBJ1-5	CASSTLLDTLSNQPQHF	TGTGCCAGCAGTACCCTTCTGGACACTCTTAGCAATCAGCCCCAGCATTTT
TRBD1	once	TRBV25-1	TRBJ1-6	CASTATGLSNSPLHF	TGTGCCAGCACCGCGACAGGGCTAAGTAATTCACCCCTCCACTTT
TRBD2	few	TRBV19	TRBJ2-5	CASRLAGETQYF	TGTGCCAGTAGATTAGCGGGAGAGACCCAGTACTTC
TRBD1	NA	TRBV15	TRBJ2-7	CATSNRDRGYEQYF	TGTGCCACCAGCAACCGGGACAGGGGGTACGAGCAGTACTTC
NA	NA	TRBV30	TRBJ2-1	CAWSVVYGAGGQFF	TGTGCCTGGAGCGTTGTATACGGGGCGGGTGGGCAGTTCTTC
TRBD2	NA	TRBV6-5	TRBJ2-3	CASSRIGGAGNTQYF	TGTGCCAGCAGTAGAATCGGGGGGGCCGGGAATACGCAGTATTTT
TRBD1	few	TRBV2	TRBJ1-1	CATRDSTRDTEAFF	TGTGCCACCAGGGACAGTACTCGTGATACTGAAGCTTTCTTT
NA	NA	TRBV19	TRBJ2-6	CASSLNRDGANVLTF	TGTGCCAGTAGTCTCAACAGGGACGGGGCCAACGTCCTGACTTTC
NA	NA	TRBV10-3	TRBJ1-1	CAISGNPGSTEAFF	TGTGCCATCAGTGGGAATCCGGGTAGCACTGAAGCTTTCTTT
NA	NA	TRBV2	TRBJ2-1	CASNRGGNEQFF	TGTGCCAGCAACAGAGGAGGTAATGAGCAGTTCTTC
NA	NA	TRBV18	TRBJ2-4	CASSPPEAQGDIQYF	TGTGCCAGCTCACCACCGGAGGCTCAGGGAGACATTCAGTACTTC
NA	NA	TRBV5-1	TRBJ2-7	CASSLDGTVYEQYF	TGCGCCAGCAGCTTGGATGGGACCGTCTACGAGCAGTACTTC
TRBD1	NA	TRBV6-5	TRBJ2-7	CASRNDRGREQYF	TGTGCCAGCAGAAACGACAGGGGGCGCGAGCAGTACTTC
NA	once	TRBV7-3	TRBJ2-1	CASSLRGRSYNEQFF	TGTGCCAGCAGCCTCCGGGGGCGGTCTTACAATGAGCAGTTCTTC
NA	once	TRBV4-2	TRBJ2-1	CASSPGLNERFF	TGTGCCAGCAGCCCGGGCCTTAATGAGCGGTTCTTC
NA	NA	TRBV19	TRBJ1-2	CASRRTVNSYNYGYTF	TGTGCCAGTCGCCGGACAGTTAATTCTTATAACTATGGCTACACCTTC
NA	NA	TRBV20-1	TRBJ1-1	CSAAQRTAFF	TGCAGTGCTGCCCAAAGGACAGCTTTCTTT
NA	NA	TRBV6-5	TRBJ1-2	CASSYGGENYGYTF	TGTGCCAGCTCGTACGGGGGGGAAAACTATGGCTACACCTTC
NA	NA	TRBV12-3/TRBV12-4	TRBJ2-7	CASSSGWAYEQYF	TGTGCCAGCAGTTCGGGATGGGCCTACGAGCAGTACTTC
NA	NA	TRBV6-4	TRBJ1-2	CASSDSRGAPVLTF	TGTGCCAGCAGTGACTCGCGGGGGGCCCCCGTTCTCACCTTC
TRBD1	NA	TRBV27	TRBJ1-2	CASSSTHRGDGYTF	TGTGCCAGCAGTTCCACTCACAGGGGGGATGGCTACACCTTC
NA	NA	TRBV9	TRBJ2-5	CASSVGGVNIKETQYF	TGTGCCAGCAGCGTAGGGGGGGTCAACATTAAAGAGACCCAGTACTTC
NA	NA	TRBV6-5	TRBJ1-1	CASSYERLNTEAFF	TGTGCCAGCAGTTACGAGCGTTTGAACACTGAAGCTTTCTTT
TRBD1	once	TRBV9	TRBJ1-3	CASSVAGGLSSGNTIYF	TGTGCCAGCAGCGTAGCAGGGGGGCTAAGCTCTGGAAACACCATATATTTT
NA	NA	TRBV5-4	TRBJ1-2	CASSSREGYGYTF	TGTGCCAGCAGCTCCAGGGAAGGCTATGGCTACACCTTC
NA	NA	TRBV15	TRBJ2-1	CATSLRLGRTIEQFF	TGTGCCACCAGCTTACGACTAGGAAGGACAATCGAGCAGTTCTTC
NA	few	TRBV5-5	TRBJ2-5	CASCLSYQETQYF	TGTGCCAGCTGCCTCTCGTACCAAGAGACCCAGTACTTC
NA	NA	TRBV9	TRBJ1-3	CASSVEAGLGNTIYF	TGTGCCAGCAGCGTAGAGGCAGGTTTGGGAAACACCATATATTTT
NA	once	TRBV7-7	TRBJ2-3	CASSLGGTDTQYF	TGTGCTAGCAGCTTAGGTGGGACAGATACGCAGTATTTT
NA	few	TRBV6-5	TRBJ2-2	CASMMAGASGELFF	TGTGCCAGCATGATGGCAGGGGCCTCCGGGGAGCTGTTTTTT
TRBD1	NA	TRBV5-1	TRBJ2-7	CASSTGADYEQYF	TGCGCCAGCAGTACAGGGGCAGATTACGAGCAGTACTTC
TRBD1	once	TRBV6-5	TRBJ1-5	CASGRQGGNQPQHF	TGTGCCAGCGGCAGACAGGGGGGCAATCAGCCCCAGCATTTT
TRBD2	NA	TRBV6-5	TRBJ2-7	CASSPQTSRYSEQYF	TGTGCCAGCAGTCCCCAGACTAGCCGATATAGCGAGCAGTACTTC
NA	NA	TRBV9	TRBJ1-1	CASSREVNTEAFF	TGTGCCAGCAGTCGAGAGGTGAACACTGAAGCTTTCTTT
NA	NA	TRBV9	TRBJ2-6	CASARAAGANVLTF	TGTGCCAGCGCACGGGCAGCTGGGGCCAACGTCCTGACTTTC
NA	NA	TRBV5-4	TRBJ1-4	CASSFPGTRNEKLFF	TGTGCCAGCAGCTTCCCAGGGACAAGAAATGAAAAACTGTTTTTT
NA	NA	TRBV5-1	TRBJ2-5	CASSLGSNQETQYF	TGCGCCAGCAGCTTGGGCTCCAACCAAGAGACCCAGTACTTC
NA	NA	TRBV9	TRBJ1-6	CASSVDPVNVGSPLHF	TGTGCCAGCAGCGTAGACCCAGTTAACGTGGGATCACCCCTCCACTTT
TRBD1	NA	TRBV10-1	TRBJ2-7	CASSDYRGTYEQYF	TGCGCCAGCAGTGATTACAGGGGTACCTACGAGCAGTACTTC
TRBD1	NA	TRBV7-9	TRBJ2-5	CASRDSQETQYF	TGTGCCAGTCGGGACAGCCAAGAGACCCAGTACTTC
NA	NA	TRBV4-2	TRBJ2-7	CASSQAGQAGYEQYF	TGTGCCAGCAGCCAAGCGGGGCAGGCGGGCTACGAGCAGTACTTC
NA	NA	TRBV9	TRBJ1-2	CASSVGRAGDGYTF	TGTGCCAGCAGCGTTGGCAGGGCAGGAGATGGCTACACCTTC
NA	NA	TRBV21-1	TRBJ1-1	CASGQRGPGTEAFF	TGTGCCAGCGGTCAAAGGGGGCCGGGCACTGAAGCTTTCTTT
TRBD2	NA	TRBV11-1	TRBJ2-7	CASSQGLARGYEQYF	TGTGCCAGCAGCCAGGGACTAGCGAGGGGCTACGAGCAGTACTTC